These 29 T cell receptor beta chains were all obtained from the same sample, sequenced in a study of T cells expressing NK-cell markers. TCRdb reworked the 5' RACE reads into one entry per CDR3 protein, no DNA. Its table lists hundreds of thousands of distinct CDR3 sequences. Sample: blood T cells: a sorted CD56 or NKG2C T cell subset, CD4+ or CD8+ T cells, or bulk PBMC T cells (not recorded which). The receptors come from a man aged 18 to 29 in good health.

This chain links TRBV29-1 with TRBJ2-3; TCRdb's assignment of TRBD2 cannot be checked, as there is no DNA. Germline V gene data show CDR1 as SQVTM and CDR2 as ANQGSEA. CDR3 length: 13 residues. The CDR3 sequence is CSVSGLVTDTQYF.

V gene TRBV15 combines with J gene TRBJ2-1. This CDR3 has 14 residues. Germline values: CDR1 LNHNV, CDR2 YYDKDF (reference sequence). CDR3 in amino acids: CATSRTMVRDEQFF.

The CDR3 loop is CASSLAGPLTDTQYF. This chain links TRBV5-1 with TRBJ2-3; there is no DNA to check the TCRdb D call of TRBD2. The CDR3 length is 15 residues. Germline assignment: CDR1 SGHRS and CDR2 YFSETQ.

The CDR3 sequence: CASSPRPGNNEQFF. The chain carries TRBV7-6 and TRBJ2-1; as DNA is missing, the TRBD1 call by TCRdb cannot be tested. CDR1 is SGHVS and CDR2 is FNYEAQ in the germline V gene. This CDR3 region has 14 residues. Full variable domain (rest looked up from reference TRBV7-6 and TRBJ2-1): GAGVSQSPRYKVTKRGQDVALRCDPISGHVSLYWYRQALGQGPEFLTYFNYEAQQDKSGLPNDRFSAERPEGSISTLTIQRTEQRDSAMYRCASSPRPGNNEQFFGPGTRLTVL.

The chain uses TRBV24-1 and TRBJ2-2; with no DNA, the TCRdb D assignment of TRBD2 cannot be verified. Germline CDR1 reads KGHDR; CDR2 reads SFDVKD. The CDR3 sequence is 14 residues long. CDR3 protein: CATRRGGEFGELFF.

The rearrangement joins TRBV20-1 to TRBJ2-1; TCRdb calls TRBD2, which cannot be checked without DNA. The CDR3 totals 16 residues. CDR1 and CDR2 (germline): DFQATT, SNEGSKA (reference sequence). CDR3: CSASRPIAGLDNEQFF.

The genes are TRBV9 and TRBJ2-2. Germline assignment: CDR1 SGDLS and CDR2 YYNGEE. This CDR3 has 16 residues. CDR3 loop: CASSPDMSRNTGELFF.

V gene TRBV5-1 combines with J gene TRBJ2-3; TCRdb's D gene call, TRBD2, goes unchecked for lack of DNA. The length of the CDR3 is 14 residues. Germline CDR1 and CDR2: SGHRS and YFSETQ. CDR3 region: CASASGGGTDTQYF.

The rearrangement uses TRBV2 and TRBJ1-2. Germline assignment: CDR1 SNHLY and CDR2 FYNNEI. This CDR3 contains 13 residues. CDR3 residues: CASSFGGLSGYTF.

The J gene is TRBJ2-5, the V gene TRBV29-1; TCRdb outputs TRBD2, but without DNA this stays unchecked. The CDR3 sequence is 14 residues long. Germline values: CDR1 SQVTM, CDR2 ANQGSEA. The CDR3 here is CSSGAGEGRETQYF.

This rearrangement joins TRBV4-1 to TRBJ2-3; the D call from TCRdb, TRBD2, cannot be confirmed without DNA. This CDR3 has 16 residues. The germline V gene encodes CDR1 MGHRA and CDR2 YSYEKL. CDR3 protein: CASSRVGLVSENTQYF.

The chain employs TRBV6-5 and TRBJ2-1. The CDR3 loop spans 15 amino acids. Germline CDR1 is MNHEY and CDR2 is SVGAGI. CDR3: CASSFGLLTYNEQFF.

The V call is TRBV6-4, the J call TRBJ1-1; TCRdb's assignment of TRBD1 cannot be checked, as there is no DNA. Germline loops: CDR1 MRHNA, CDR2 SNTAGT. This CDR3 is 11 amino acids long. The CDR3 here is CASGADTEAFF.

The chain joins TRBV11-2 to TRBJ1-1; the D call from TCRdb, TRBD1, cannot be confirmed without DNA. The CDR3 extends over 15 amino acids. The germline V gene encodes CDR1 SGHAT and CDR2 FQNNGV. CDR3 sequence reads: CASSLDNREITEAFF.

The chain uses TRBV20-1 and TRBJ1-3. CDR1 and CDR2 (germline): DFQATT, SNEGSKA (reference sequence). The CDR3 spans 12 residues. The CDR3 spells CSAPLSGNTIYF.

J is TRBJ2-5 and V is TRBV12-3 or TRBV12-4; TCRdb outputs TRBD1, but without DNA this stays unchecked. The CDR3 runs to 16 residues. CDR3 sequence reads: CASSFIGTGRKETQYF.

CDR3 sequence reads: CASRPGPSFNEQFF. The V call is TRBV6-1, the J call TRBJ2-1; TCRdb selects TRBD1, and the lack of DNA leaves this call unchecked. Germline V CDR1 and CDR2: MNHNS, SASEGT. The CDR3 is 14 amino acids.

The rearrangement links TRBV15 to TRBJ1-5. Germline V lookup: CDR1 LNHNV, CDR2 YYDKDF (reference sequence). CDR3 length: 13 residues. CDR3 sequence: CATVEDSNQPQHF.

The chain is built from TRBV11-2 and TRBJ2-1. The germline CDR1 and CDR2 sequences are SGHAT and FQNNGV. CDR3 length: 15 residues. The CDR3 here is CASSLGREYYNEQFF. The full variable domain, with the rest looked up from reference TRBV11-2 and TRBJ2-1, is EAGVAQSPRYKIIEKRQSVAFWCNPISGHATLYWYQQILGQGPKLLIQFQNNGVVDDSQLPKDRFSAERLKGVDSTLKIQPAKLEDSAVYLCASSLGREYYNEQFFGPGTRLTVL.

This chain uses TRBV12-3 or TRBV12-4 with TRBJ1-1; the TCRdb call, TRBD1, lacks DNA for checking. The CDR3 runs 18 residues. The CDR3 sequence is CASSSLQGASDMNTEAFF.

The genes are TRBV20-1 and TRBJ1-1; TCRdb's D gene call, TRBD1, goes unchecked for lack of DNA. The CDR3 contains 12 residues. The V gene's germline CDR1 is DFQATT and CDR2 SNEGSKA (reference sequence). The CDR3 reads CSARDMGPTAFF.

The rearrangement links TRBV9 to TRBJ1-6. CDR1 is SGDLS and CDR2 is YYNGEE in the germline V gene. The CDR3 extends over 14 amino acids. CDR3 protein: CASSVALGSSPLHF.

The J gene is TRBJ2-6, the V gene TRBV18. The V gene's germline CDR1 is KGHSH and CDR2 LQKENI. The CDR3 contains 17 residues. The CDR3 sequence: CASSPPVGRSGANVLTF. The variable domain in full, with the rest retrieved from reference TRBV18 and TRBJ2-6, is NAGVMQNPRHLVRRRGQEARLRCSPMKGHSHVYWYRQLPEEGLKFMVYLQKENIIDESGMPKERFSAEFPKEGPSILRIQQVVRGDSAAYFCASSPPVGRSGANVLTFGAGSRLTVL.

V usage is TRBV7-6 and J usage is TRBJ2-4; lacking DNA, the TRBD2 call made by TCRdb goes unchecked. The CDR3 has 15 residues. CDR1 SGHVS and CDR2 FNYEAQ come from the germline V gene. The CDR3 region is CAPEGAGRSKNIQYF.

This chain connects TRBV4-3 to TRBJ2-1; no DNA is available, so the TRBD2 call from TCRdb remains unchecked. CDR3 length: 15 residues. CDR1 and CDR2 (germline): LGHNA, YSLEER. The CDR3 region is CASSQEGTGAFGQFF.

V is TRBV5-6 and J is TRBJ2-1; checking the TCRdb D call of TRBD2 is not possible without DNA. The CDR3 has 16 residues. Germline CDR1 SGHDT, CDR2 YYEEEE. The CDR3 reads CASSPELADSYNEQFF.

The chain is built from TRBV11-1 and TRBJ2-3; TCRdb selects TRBD1, and the lack of DNA leaves this call unchecked. Per germline, CDR1 SGHAT and CDR2 FQDESV (reference sequence). The CDR3 loop spans 18 amino acids. The CDR3 spells CASSLDLLRDTSTDTQYF.

The chain uses TRBV12-3 or TRBV12-4 and TRBJ2-7; checking the TCRdb D call of TRBD2 is not possible without DNA. The CDR3 extends over 14 amino acids. The CDR3 reads CASSLVQTKAEQYF.

J is TRBJ2-3 and V is TRBV29-1; as DNA is missing, the TRBD1 call by TCRdb cannot be tested. The V gene's germline CDR1 is SQVTM and CDR2 ANQGSEA. The CDR3 consists of 15 residues. CDR3 amino acids: CSATTGGGTTDTQYF.